Presented here are 11 T cell receptor beta chains from one specimen sequenced in a study of early stage breast cancer tumors. Sequencing was performed with immunoSEQ multiplex PCR; in TCRdb, only in-frame clones are kept and a portion is missing. The profile shows 45,000 to 60,000 clones, around 90% of them singletons. Material: blood. The receptors were sampled from a person aged 70 to 85 with breast cancer.

The table lists this clone with a count of one. The chain joins TRBV6-5 to TRBJ1-1; no reliable D call. This CDR3 is built from 12 residues. Germline CDR1 is MNHEY and CDR2 is SVGAGI. The V and J ends lost 6 bases and 1 base respectively, with 6 bases between them. The CDR3 sequence is CASSRSNTEAFF. CDR3 DNA: TGTGCCAGCAGCAGATCGAACACTGAAGCTTTCTTT.

This clone was counted a single time. This chain links TRBV6-6 with TRBJ2-7, with 7 positions matching TRBD1. Germline V lookup: CDR1 MNHNY, CDR2 SVGAGI (reference sequence). V lost 2 bases and J lost 4; bases outside the gene matches: 5. CDR3 size: 14 residues. CDR3 region: CASSYEGAAYEQYF. The CDR3 nucleotides read TGTGCCAGCAGTTACGAGGGGGCAGCTTACGAGCAGTACTTC.

The chain has TRBV18 and TRBJ2-2, with 12 nucleotides matching TRBD2. Germline values: CDR1 KGHSH, CDR2 LQKENI. The J segment lost 8 bases and the V segment lost 3 bases, leaving 7 bases of the junction unmatched. This CDR3 spans 16 amino acids. CDR3 nucleotide sequence: TGTGCCAGCTCACCGACTAGCGGGAGTGTTCCTGGGGAGCTGTTTTTT. This encodes CASSPTSGSVPGELFF.

This clone turned up a few times. The V gene is TRBV7-7, the J gene TRBJ2-5, with TRBD2 matching over 13 bases. The CDR3 runs 15 residues. Germline lookup yields CDR1 SSHAT and CDR2 FNYEAQ (reference sequence). The CDR3, as DNA: TGTGCTAGCGCTCGAGGACTAGCGGGAGAAGAGACCCAGTACTTC. Its protein is CASARGLAGEETQYF.

This clone occurred a few times. The gene calls are TRBV28 and TRBJ2-7; 7 bases agree with TRBD2. CDR3 length equals 16 residues. Germline trimming cut 6 bases from V and 0 bases from J; bases unmatched to any gene: 11. The germline gives CDR1 MDHEN, CDR2 SYDVKM. The CDR3, as DNA: TGTGCCAGCAGCCCGAGAGCGGGGCCCCTCTCCTACGAGCAGTACTTC. Translated, it gives CASSPRAGPLSYEQYF.

The CDR3 DNA sequence: TGTGCCTGGAGCATCCAGGGGGCCGATGAAGCTTTCTTT. It translates to CAWSIQGADEAFF. V and J are TRBV30 and TRBJ1-1, with 8 bases fitting TRBD1. The CDR3 spans 13 residues. V shed 3 bases, J shed 7 bases, and the junction held 7 bases outside the gene matches. CDR1 and CDR2 (germline): GTSNPN, SVGIG (reference sequence).

CDR3 region: CSEAGGRATDTQYF. CDR3 in DNA: TGCAGCGAAGCGGGCGGGAGGGCCACAGATACGCAGTATTTT. The chain couples TRBV29-1 to TRBJ2-3; TRBD2 agrees at 9 bases. With 7 bases clipped from V and 2 bases from J, the junction kept 7 bases outside the gene matches. Looked up from germline, CDR1 is SQVTM and CDR2 is ANQGSEA. CDR3 length: 14 amino acids.

The chain has TRBV9 and TRBJ1-3; 8 bases align to TRBD1. Germline-derived CDR1 and CDR2 are SGDLS and YYNGEE. The V gene end was trimmed by 0 bases and the J gene end by 4 bases; junction bases not matched to a gene: 12. The CDR3 is 18 amino acids. The CDR3 loop reads CASSVGPPGQAAGNTIYF. Written as DNA, the CDR3 is TGTGCCAGCAGCGTAGGGCCACCGGGACAGGCTGCCGGAAACACCATATATTTT.

The sample holds one count of this clone. This sequence joins TRBV6-6 and TRBJ1-4; 10 nucleotides match TRBD1. Germline V gene data show CDR1 as MNHNY and CDR2 as SVGAGI (reference sequence). V lost 2 bases to trimming and J lost 3 bases; unmatched junction nucleotides: 3. The CDR3 length is 16 residues. Here the CDR3 reads CASSYDRGPANEKLFF. For the CDR3, the DNA is TGTGCCAGCAGTTACGACAGGGGGCCGGCTAATGAAAAACTGTTTTTT.

J is TRBJ2-5 and V is TRBV5-6; TRBD2 matches 11 bases. The CDR3 covers 15 residues. Unmatched junction bases numbered 9, after V lost 6 bases and J lost 5 bases. Germline V gene lookup returns CDR1 SGHDT and CDR2 YYEEEE. The CDR3 DNA reads TGTGCCAGCACACAACTAGCGGGGGTAAGGGAGACCCAGTACTTC. It specifies CASTQLAGVRETQYF.

The V call is TRBV5-6, the J call TRBJ1-2, with D tentatively TRBD1 (5 bases). V lost 4 bases and J 4 bases, leaving 20 bases between the germline ends. In germline, CDR1 is SGHDT, CDR2 YYEEEE. CDR3 length: 16 amino acids. CDR3 coding DNA: TGTGCCAGCAGCGCACCCTCGGGGGTTATGTCCTATGGCTACACCTTC. Its protein product is CASSAPSGVMSYGYTF.